The 22 T cell receptor beta chains reported below all come from one sample, sequenced in a study of T cells in Graves' hyperthyroidism and ophthalmopathy. Authors of the study amplified TCR beta CDR3 regions from RNA transcripts. The primer set for the first-round RT-PCR of the TCR CDR3 was HTBI. Via MiXCR, TCRdb re-called the multiplex PCR reads, giving one row per CDR3 protein. Of around 690,000 distinct CDR3 sequences listed, approximately 15% are singletons. Material for sequencing was blood. The receptors stem from a man aged 50-60 years with Graves' hyperthyroidism.

This clonotype was recorded at least ten times. The CDR3 reads CASSSGLPYEQYF. CDR3 nucleotide sequence: TGTGCCAGCAGTTCGGGCCTCCCCTACGAGCAGTACTTC. The chain has TRBV6-1 and TRBJ2-7; D gene unclear. V lost 5 bases and J lost 2, with 10 bases in between. CDR1 is MNHNS and CDR2 is SASEGT in the germline V gene. This CDR3 comprises 13 residues.

This clonotype was recorded at least ten times. The J gene is TRBJ2-1, the V gene TRBV28; TRBD2 is a possible D gene (5 bases). V shed 3 bases and J shed 0 bases, with 15 bases lying between them. Germline CDR1 reads MDHEN; CDR2 reads SYDVKM. This CDR3 has 17 residues. In nucleotides, the CDR3 is TGTGCCAGCAGTTTCGACCTTAGTCGGGGCTCCTACAATGAGCAGTTCTTC. It yields the protein CASSFDLSRGSYNEQFF.

This clonotype was seen many times. The gene calls are TRBV29-1 and TRBJ2-1, with D perhaps TRBD2 (6 bases). This CDR3 is built from 15 residues. The V gene lost 2 bases and the J gene lost 1 base, with 12 bases spanning the gap. Looked up from germline, CDR1 is SQVTM and CDR2 is ANQGSEA. The chain's CDR3 is CSVESRRGSYNEQFF. The CDR3 DNA reads TGCAGCGTTGAATCAAGGAGGGGTTCCTACAATGAGCAGTTCTTC.

This clonotype was picked up many times. The chain carries TRBV10-2 and TRBJ1-6, with a possible D match to TRBD1 (6 bases). This CDR3 is built from 14 residues. CDR1 is WSHSY, CDR2 SAAADI, per germline. Trimming left V 6 bases short and J 7 bases short, with 13 bases between. The CDR3 coding sequence is TGCGCCAGCAGAGAAGAGGGGGGCAATTCACCCCTCCACTTT. The encoded protein is CASREEGGNSPLHF.

This clonotype came up a few times. CDR3 DNA sequence: TGTGCCAGCAGCTTAGCGCAGACGGCCCCGGGTGGCTACACCTTC. Translated: CASSLAQTAPGGYTF. V gene TRBV7-2 combines with J gene TRBJ1-2; D uncertain. The CDR3 has 15 amino acids. V was shortened by 0 bases and J by 7 bases, with 15 bases between the two germline ends. Germline V gives CDR1 SGHTA, CDR2 FQGNSA.

This clonotype was detected ten times or more. The chain recombines TRBV12-3 or TRBV12-4 with TRBJ2-3; the match to TRBD2 covers 8 bases. With V trimmed by 8 bases and J by 8 bases, 9 bases remained unmatched. The CDR3 has 13 amino acids. The CDR3 is CASLFSGTSTQYF. CDR3 nucleotides: TGTGCCAGCTTATTCTCCGGGACTAGTACGCAGTATTTT.

A few counts support this clonotype. The chain has TRBV5-1 and TRBJ2-7; D is unresolved. V was pared by 1 base and J by 6 bases, with 8 bases between. The CDR3 is 12 amino acids. Looked up from germline, CDR1 is SGHRS and CDR2 is YFSETQ. The CDR3 DNA is TGCGCCAGCAGCTTGAACAATCGCGAGCAGTACTTC. Protein: CASSLNNREQYF.

At least ten counts were recorded for this clonotype. The chain recombines TRBV29-1 with TRBJ1-4, with a weak D call TRBD1 (5 bases). Germline values: CDR1 SQVTM, CDR2 ANQGSEA. The CDR3 is 13 amino acids. V was cut by 0 bases and J by 3 bases, with 5 bases left in between. CDR3 bases: TGCAGCGTTGAAGAGGGGGCTAATGAAAAACTGTTTTTT. Translation gives CSVEEGANEKLFF.

This clonotype was observed once. This rearrangement joins TRBV28 to TRBJ1-6; D not resolved. V lost 6 bases, J lost 12 bases, and 15 bases lay in between. Germline V CDR1 and CDR2: MDHEN, SYDVKM. The CDR3 contains 13 residues. The CDR3 region has the DNA TGTGCCAGCAGCCTTGACGGGGTTTTACCCCTCCACTTT. Translated, it gives CASSLDGVLPLHF.

The sample holds many counts of this clonotype. The genes are TRBV28 and TRBJ2-7; D gene uncertain. Germline values: CDR1 MDHEN, CDR2 SYDVKM. Trimming removed 2 bases from V and 2 bases from J, with 7 bases in between. This CDR3 region has 13 residues. The CDR3 bases are TGTGCCAGCAGTTTACCAGGTCCCTACGAGCAGTACTTC. Translation gives CASSLPGPYEQYF.

This clonotype was seen ten or more times. The chain has TRBV5-1 and TRBJ2-2, with D tentatively TRBD1 or TRBD2 (5 bases each). This CDR3 has 14 residues. The V end was cut by 4 bases, the J end by 6 bases, with 13 bases between. CDR1 and CDR2 from the germline V gene are SGHRS and YFSETQ. The CDR3 region is CASSHPGQAGELFF. The DNA for the CDR3 is TGCGCCAGCAGCCATCCGGGGCAGGCCGGGGAGCTGTTTTTT. Full variable domain (remainder filled in from reference TRBV5-1 and TRBJ2-2): KAGVTQTPRYLIKTRGQQVTLSCSPISGHRSVSWYQQTPGQGLQFLFEYFSETQRNKGNFPGRFSGRQFSNSRSEMNVSTLELGDSALYLCASSHPGQAGELFFGEGSRLTVL.

There are many counts of this clonotype. This chain links TRBV7-2 with TRBJ1-2; 9 bases match TRBD1. The germline CDR1 and CDR2 sequences are SGHTA and FQGNSA. This CDR3 has 15 amino acids. V was clipped by 6 bases and J by 8 bases; unmatched bases: 13. CDR3: CASSFTTGTGSGYTF. The CDR3 DNA reads TGTGCCAGCAGTTTTACAACCGGGACAGGGTCCGGCTACACCTTC. Full variable domain (rest looked up from reference TRBV7-2 and TRBJ1-2): GAGVSQSPSNKVTEKGKDVELRCDPISGHTALYWYRQSLGQGLEFLIYFQGNSAPDKSGLPSDRFSAERTGGSVSTLTIQRTQQEDSAVYLCASSFTTGTGSGYTFGSGTRLTVV.

Ten or more counts support this clonotype. This chain joins TRBV5-1 and TRBJ2-7; either TRBD1 or TRBD2 may supply D (5 bases each). V was clipped by 2 bases and J by 3 bases, with 15 bases between them. Germline values: CDR1 SGHRS, CDR2 YFSETQ. The CDR3 extends over 15 amino acids. The CDR3 spells CASSFGTEGYYEQYF. CDR3 in DNA: TGCGCCAGCAGCTTCGGGACGGAAGGGTACTACGAGCAGTACTTC.

This clonotype was counted a few times. A much larger clone lies one base from this, so it may be a read error. The genes are TRBV12-3 or TRBV12-4 and TRBJ2-1, with 10 bases identical to TRBD2. The V segment lost 5 bases and the J segment 8 bases; nucleotides outside the gene matches: 15. The CDR3 contains 17 residues. CDR3 sequence reads: CASSTWTSGPPVDEQFF. DNA for the CDR3: TGTGCCAGCAGTACCTGGACTAGCGGCCCCCCGGTGGATGAGCAGTTCTTC.

This clonotype was counted at least ten times. The chain uses TRBV2 and TRBJ1-1, with D uncertain. Trimming removed 1 base from V and 5 bases from J, with 11 bases in between. Germline V gene lookup returns CDR1 SNHLY and CDR2 FYNNEI. This CDR3 is 14 amino acids long. The CDR3 here is CASSEGEGLTEAFF. DNA of the CDR3: TGTGCCAGCAGTGAAGGGGAGGGTCTTACTGAAGCTTTCTTT. The entire variable domain, with the rest obtained from reference TRBV2 and TRBJ1-1, is as follows: EPEVTQTPSHQVTQMGQEVILRCVPISNHLYFYWYRQILGQKVEFLVSFYNNEISEKSEIFDDQFSVERPDGSNFTLKIRSTKLEDSAMYFCASSEGEGLTEAFFGQGTRLTVV.

There are many counts of this clonotype. V gene TRBV6-2 or TRBV6-3 combines with J gene TRBJ2-7; a possible D gene is TRBD2 (6 bases). Germline V lookup: CDR1 MNHEY, CDR2 SVGEGT. The germline V and J ends were trimmed by 6 bases and 2 bases, with 14 bases remaining between them. The length of the CDR3 is 14 residues. This CDR3 is CASRTGLPPYEQYF. The CDR3 DNA follows: TGTGCCAGCAGGACGGGACTCCCACCCTACGAGCAGTACTTC.

At least ten counts were recorded for this clonotype. V usage is TRBV2 and J usage is TRBJ1-2; D remains unclear. CDR3 length: 13 amino acids. Germline V gene sequence: CDR1 SNHLY, CDR2 FYNNEI. Trimming took off 4 bases at V and 8 bases at J, with 14 bases between the two ends. This chain's CDR3 is CASSGWYLAGYTF. The CDR3 nucleotides read TGTGCCAGCAGTGGCTGGTACCTCGCGGGCTACACCTTC. The entire variable domain, with the rest obtained from reference TRBV2 and TRBJ1-2, is as follows: EPEVTQTPSHQVTQMGQEVILRCVPISNHLYFYWYRQILGQKVEFLVSFYNNEISEKSEIFDDQFSVERPDGSNFTLKIRSTKLEDSAMYFCASSGWYLAGYTFGSGTRLTVV.

Many counts were recorded for this clonotype. CDR3 region: CASSAGPGRPNNEQFF. The CDR3 DNA reads as TGTGCCAGCAGCGCGGGCCCCGGGAGGCCCAACAATGAGCAGTTCTTC. This chain uses TRBV11-2 with TRBJ2-1, with TRBD2 identical over 7 bases. This CDR3 is built from 16 residues. With 5 bases clipped from V and 5 bases from J, the junction kept 12 bases outside the gene matches. Germline V gives CDR1 SGHAT, CDR2 FQNNGV.

This clonotype was seen ten or more times. The CDR3 is CSARDNGGSGYEQYF. CDR3 nucleotides: TGCAGTGCTAGAGATAACGGCGGGAGTGGGTACGAGCAGTACTTC. This sequence joins TRBV20-1 and TRBJ2-7; TRBD2 matches at 7 bases. The CDR3 covers 15 residues. In germline, CDR1 is DFQATT, CDR2 SNEGSKA (reference sequence). J gave up 4 bases and V 0 bases, and 9 bases lay outside the gene matches.

The table lists this clonotype with many counts. The V gene is TRBV28, the J gene TRBJ2-7, with a tentative D call TRBD1 (6 bases). V was cut by 4 bases and J by 1 base, with 11 bases left in between. The germline CDR1 and CDR2 sequences are MDHEN and SYDVKM. The CDR3 totals 14 residues. The CDR3 DNA follows: TGTGCCAGCAGTTCTGTACAGGGATCCTACGAGCAGTACTTC. Translating gives CASSSVQGSYEQYF.

This clonotype was recorded at least ten times. V is TRBV14 and J is TRBJ1-1, with D unresolved. The germline gives CDR1 SGHDN, CDR2 FVKESK. Trimming cost V 3 bases and J 4 bases, with 12 bases left between them. The CDR3 is 14 amino acids. This CDR3 is CASSHSYPSTEAFF. CDR3 bases: TGTGCCAGCAGCCATTCATATCCCAGCACTGAAGCTTTCTTT.

This clonotype was observed a handful of times. This sequence joins TRBV7-2 and TRBJ2-1; unclear D gene. The CDR3 has 12 amino acids. Germline CDR1 and CDR2: SGHTA and FQGNSA. Trimming cost V 5 bases and J 9 bases, with 11 bases left between them. DNA for the CDR3: TGTGCCAGCAGCAGATCCGTCAGTGAGCAGTTCTTC. Residues: CASSRSVSEQFF. The whole variable domain, filled in from reference TRBV7-2 and TRBJ2-1, reads GAGVSQSPSNKVTEKGKDVELRCDPISGHTALYWYRQSLGQGLEFLIYFQGNSAPDKSGLPSDRFSAERTGGSVSTLTIQRTQQEDSAVYLCASSRSVSEQFFGPGTRLTVL.